What follows is one TCR beta chain and its context. Some clones are missing from TCRdb's copy, which holds only in-frame ones; the method was immunoSEQ multiplex PCR. The sample lists 250,000 or so clones; around 84% were seen once. Germline V gene lookup returns CDR1 SQVTM and CDR2 ANQGSEA. This CDR3 contains 12 residues. The germline V and J ends were trimmed by 8 bases and 1 base, with 11 bases remaining between them. This sample is drawn from a study of blood T cell repertoires in COVID-19. Study as a whole: The analysed material was cDNA or gDNA that came from T cells, B-cell-depleted T cells, or PBMCs.

Sequenced input: PBMCs or T cells enriched from blood (not recorded which). The chain carries TRBV29-1 and TRBJ1-1; possible D gene TRBD1, 6 bases. This TCR was sampled from a woman aged 50 to 65 who had been exposed to COVID-19. DNA for the CDR3: TGCAGCTCCGGGACACCGAACACTGAAGCTTTCTTT. Translation gives CSSGTPNTEAFF.